This T cell receptor (beta chain) was recovered during a study of blood T cell repertoires in COVID-19. Whole-study context: COVID-19 samples from acute and convalescent phases originated in the United States, Italy and Spain. In each case, the material was cDNA or gDNA derived from T cells, B-cell-depleted T cells, or PBMCs.

Germline V lookup: CDR1 LGHNA, CDR2 YSLEER. The CDR3 loop spans 15 amino acids. After removal of 1 base from V and 8 bases from J, the junction contained 2 bases not matched to a gene. Clinical history reported by participants formed the basis on which cohorts were assigned. The authors' processing: Nucleated cell counts were estimated from reference gene primer amplification. Profiled with immunoSEQ multiplex PCR; TCRdb holds only in-frame clones, not every one. The DNA was the basis for D and trimming; V, J and clone size are from that table. Of around 340,000 clones in the sample, 86% are singletons; the top ten hold about 4.2%.

The receptor's source is a middle-aged woman with acute COVID-19. The chain is built from TRBV4-3 and TRBJ2-6; 10 bases line up with TRBD1. The material sequenced was PBMCs or T cells enriched from blood (not recorded which). The CDR3 protein is CASSQAGQGSNVLTF. DNA for the CDR3: TGCGCCAGCAGCCAAGCGGGACAGGGGTCCAACGTCCTGACTTTC.